One and the same sample provided the 28 T cell receptor beta chains below, sequenced in a study of regulatory T cells in long-lasting Graves disease. With iRepertoire HTBI primers and Arm-PCR of CDR3 regions, TCR beta libraries were built. TCRdb ran MiXCR on the multiplex PCR reads and lists one entry per CDR3 protein. The data show around 460,000 distinct CDR3 sequences, approximately 23% seen once. Time point indicated: persistent/refractory GD, antithyroid drugs over 5 years with positive TRAb. The TCR library was prepared using RNA isolated from PBMCs. This specimen consisted of peripheral blood mononuclear cells (PBMCs), obtained when the disease was refractory, from a patient treated with antithyroid drugs. These receptor sequences come from a female donor with Graves disease.

In its sample, this clonotype was seen a few times. The J gene is TRBJ2-4, the V gene TRBV6-1; TRBD1 aligns across 7 bases. The CDR3 sequence is 14 residues long. CDR1 MNHNS and CDR2 SASEGT come from the germline V gene. The ends lost 6 bases at V and 7 bases at J; junction bases unmatched: 9. In nucleotides, the CDR3 is TGTGCCAGCAGCCCTCGGACAGGATATAACATTCAGTACTTC. This encodes CASSPRTGYNIQYF.

The genes are TRBV28 and TRBJ2-1; TRBD2 is a possible D gene (5 bases). From germline, CDR1 is MDHEN and CDR2 SYDVKM. CDR3 length: 17 residues. The ends were cut back, 5 bases at V and 4 bases at J, with 21 bases in the middle. This CDR3 reads CASSQRGLGRPYNEQFF. CDR3 DNA: TGTGCCAGCAGTCAACGTGGATTGGGGAGACCTTACAATGAGCAGTTCTTC.

Of note for this clonotype: The conserved phenylalanine or tryptophan normally closing the CDR3 is absent here, so this likely arose from a read error. The rearrangement uses TRBV5-1 and TRBJ2-5; D call uncertain. The V and J ends lost 0 bases and 5 bases respectively, with 5 bases between them. This CDR3 is built from 12 residues. Germline CDR1 reads SGHRS; CDR2 reads YFSETQ. The CDR3 sequence: CASSLVGETQYL. In DNA, the CDR3 is TGCGCCAGCAGCTTGGTTGGGGAGACCCAGTACCTC.

This clonotype was seen many times. The gene calls are TRBV12-3 or TRBV12-4 and TRBJ2-2; possible D gene TRBD2, 5 bases. Trimming left V 5 bases short and J 6 bases short, with 16 bases between. The CDR3 is 15 amino acids. CDR3 bases: TGTGCCAGCAGTAGGCTAGCCCCTGCATCCGGGGAGCTGTTTTTT. Its protein is CASSRLAPASGELFF.

This clonotype was counted a few times. This sequence joins TRBV20-1 and TRBJ2-7, with 9 bases identical to TRBD1. The CDR3 is 12 residues long. The germline gives CDR1 DFQATT, CDR2 SNEGSKA (reference sequence). J lost 4 bases, V lost 6 bases, and 4 bases had no gene match. The CDR3 loop reads CSAADRGYEQYF. DNA of the CDR3: TGCAGTGCGGCGGACAGGGGTTACGAGCAGTACTTC.

Here the CDR3 reads CASSQDLTGELFF. In nucleotides, the CDR3 is TGCGCCAGCAGCCAAGATCTAACCGGGGAGCTGTTTTTT. The V call is TRBV4-3, the J call TRBJ2-2, with unresolved D. This CDR3 comprises 13 residues. V gave up 0 bases and J gave up 5 bases, with 4 bases separating them. The germline CDR1 and CDR2 sequences are LGHNA and YSLEER.

This clonotype showed up many times. The V and J genes are TRBV14 and TRBJ2-5; D gene uncertain. This CDR3 is built from 16 residues. V lost 3 bases to trimming and J lost 3 bases, with 17 bases between them. The V gene's germline CDR1 is SGHDN and CDR2 FVKESK. In DNA, the CDR3 is TGTGCCAGCAGCCACAGGATAGTGTTCTCCGAAGAGACCCAGTACTTC. This translates into CASSHRIVFSEETQYF.

This clonotype was recorded a few times. Being one base from a much bigger clone, this may be a read error. V is TRBV28 and J is TRBJ1-5, with no clear D. CDR3 length: 12 residues. Trimming took off 4 bases at V and 5 bases at J, with 6 bases between the two ends. Germline V CDR1 and CDR2: MDHEN, SYDVKM. In DNA, the CDR3 is TGTGCCAGCAGTTCCAACGATCAGCCCCAGCATTTT. Its translation: CASSSNDQPQHF.

This clonotype appeared a few times. This chain uses TRBV6-5 with TRBJ1-1; the D is unclear. The germline V gene encodes CDR1 MNHEY and CDR2 SVGAGI. The V gene lost 0 bases and the J gene lost 5 bases, with 10 bases spanning the gap. This CDR3 has 14 residues. The CDR3 nucleotides are TGTGCCAGCAGTTACTCCCCCTGGGGAACTGAAGCTTTCTTT. It codes for CASSYSPWGTEAFF.

This clonotype was counted at least ten times. The gene calls are TRBV6-1 and TRBJ1-4, with 8 bases identical to TRBD1. The CDR3 totals 14 residues. Germline CDR1 is MNHNS and CDR2 is SASEGT. Losses at the gene ends were 6 bases for V and 4 bases for J; bases not matched to a gene: 4. Here the CDR3 DNA reads TGTGCCAGCAGCAGGGACAGGCATAATGAAAAACTGTTTTTT. Residues: CASSRDRHNEKLFF.

This chain uses TRBV6-2 or TRBV6-3 with TRBJ1-2; D possibly corresponds to TRBD1 (6 bases). Germline CDR1 is MNHEY and CDR2 is SVGEGT. CDR3 length equals 13 residues. V was trimmed by 7 bases and J by 4 bases, leaving 13 bases between them. The CDR3 DNA follows: TGTGCCAGCACCGAGGACAGCCTCTATGGCTACACCTTC. Protein sequence: CASTEDSLYGYTF.

This clonotype came up many times. The chain links TRBV29-1 to TRBJ2-5; 8 bases are a match to TRBD1. The CDR3 has 14 residues. Trimming cost V 4 bases and J 5 bases; bases outside gene matches: 9. Germline V gives CDR1 SQVTM, CDR2 ANQGSEA. The CDR3 loop is CSVGEAGGSETQYF. The CDR3 DNA is TGCAGCGTTGGCGAGGCAGGGGGCTCGGAGACCCAGTACTTC.

At least ten counts were recorded for this clonotype. The J gene is TRBJ2-1, the V gene TRBV20-1; D may be TRBD2 (5 bases). Trimming shortened V by 3 bases and J by 3 bases, and 12 bases separated the two germline ends. The CDR3 is made up of 14 amino acids. CDR1 and CDR2 (germline): DFQATT, SNEGSKA (reference sequence). CDR3 in DNA: TGCAGTGCTAGCCCTAGCCTGATCTACAATGAGCAGTTCTTC. It codes for CSASPSLIYNEQFF.

With respect to this clonotype: This could be a read error, since a much larger clone is one nucleotide away. The rearrangement joins TRBV9 to TRBJ2-7, with D perhaps being TRBD1 or TRBD2 (5 bases each). Germline CDR1 is SGDLS and CDR2 is YYNGEE. Trimming shortened V by 2 bases and J by 4 bases, and 7 bases separated the two germline ends. The CDR3 totals 12 residues. The CDR3 loop is CASSVEGYEQYF. CDR3 sequence (DNA): TGTGCCAGCAGCGTCGAGGGGTACGAGCAGTACTTC.

By its share, this clonotype is medium-sized (0.01 to 0.1%). This rearrangement joins TRBV28 to TRBJ1-1, with D perhaps matching TRBD1 (6 bases). The germline gives CDR1 MDHEN, CDR2 SYDVKM. The CDR3 extends over 15 amino acids. The V gene lost 2 bases and the J gene lost 3 bases, with 13 bases spanning the gap. The CDR3 sequence: CASSLRGGAYTEAFF. In nucleotides, the CDR3 is TGTGCCAGCAGTTTAAGAGGGGGGGCCTACACTGAAGCTTTCTTT.

The chain recombines TRBV19 with TRBJ2-7; the match to TRBD2 covers 8 bases. Germline CDR1 is LNHDA and CDR2 is SQIVND (reference sequence). The CDR3 is 15 residues long. The trim removed 1 base at V and 2 bases at J, leaving 4 bases unmatched. The CDR3 nucleotides read TGTGCCAGTAGTATAGGCCCAGCGGGAGCCTACGAGCAGTACTTC. Translating it yields CASSIGPAGAYEQYF.

The chain recombines TRBV10-3 with TRBJ1-1, with D possibly TRBD1 on 6 matching bases. The CDR3 is 16 residues long. V lost 10 bases to trimming and J lost 1 base, with 22 bases between them. Germline-derived CDR1 and CDR2 are ENHRY and SYGVKD. CDR3 region: CASAVEGGSGNTEAFF. CDR3 nucleotide sequence: TGTGCCAGCGCCGTCGAGGGGGGGAGTGGGAACACTGAAGCTTTCTTT.

This chain connects TRBV10-3 to TRBJ2-7; D might be TRBD1 or TRBD2, each matching 5 bases. The CDR3 sequence is 13 residues long. The V end was cut by 5 bases, the J end by 6 bases, with 14 bases between. Per the germline V gene, CDR1 is ENHRY and CDR2 is SYGVKD. CDR3 region: CAISWDAASEQYF. CDR3 nucleotide sequence: TGTGCCATCAGTTGGGACGCCGCGTCCGAGCAGTACTTC.

This clonotype was recorded a few times. The chain employs TRBV30 and TRBJ2-7; tentative D call: TRBD1 (6 bases). This CDR3 contains 15 residues. The germline V gene encodes CDR1 GTSNPN and CDR2 SVGIG (reference sequence). Trimming removed 0 bases at V and 0 bases at J, with 12 bases between. The CDR3 nucleotides are TGTGCCTGGAGTGTTATAGAGGACAGCTCCTACGAGCAGTACTTC. Translation gives CAWSVIEDSSYEQYF.

This clonotype was counted many times. V usage is TRBV28 and J usage is TRBJ1-1, with unresolved D. In germline, CDR1 is MDHEN, CDR2 SYDVKM. The length of the CDR3 is 14 residues. V lost 6 bases and J 0 bases, leaving 11 bases between the germline ends. CDR3 region: CASSLGDMNTEAFF. CDR3 bases: TGTGCCAGCAGCTTGGGAGACATGAACACTGAAGCTTTCTTT. Full variable domain (remainder filled in from reference TRBV28 and TRBJ1-1): DVKVTQSSRYLVKRTGEKVFLECVQDMDHENMFWYRQDPGLGLRLIYFSYDVKMKEKGDIPEGYSVSREKKERFSLILESASTNQTSMYLCASSLGDMNTEAFFGQGTRLTVV.

In its sample, this clonotype was seen a few times. The chain has TRBV25-1 and TRBJ1-3; no firm D call. CDR1 is MGHDK and CDR2 is SYGVNS in the germline V gene. The CDR3 has 14 amino acids. V lost 3 bases, J lost 0 bases, and 6 bases lay in between. The CDR3, as DNA: TGTGCCAGCAGTGACTCCACCTCTGGAAACACCATATATTTT. It encodes CASSDSTSGNTIYF.

For this clonotype: A much more abundant neighbour one base away suggests this may be a read error. The J gene is TRBJ1-1, the V gene TRBV20-1, with a tentative D call TRBD1 (6 bases). The CDR3 consists of 12 residues. The V gene's germline CDR1 is DFQATT and CDR2 SNEGSKA (reference sequence). CDR3 residues: CSVTRGDTGAFF. The CDR3, as DNA: TGCAGTGTCACGAGGGGGGACACTGGAGCTTTCTTT.

This clonotype turned up a few times. Mismatch with germline at one junction end may stem from a read error. V is TRBV5-6 and J is TRBJ2-7, with 8 nucleotides matching TRBD1. The CDR3 has 14 amino acids. The germline CDR1 and CDR2 sequences are SGHDT and YYEEEE. DNA for the CDR3: TGTGCCAGCACCCTATTGGGGGACAGGATGGCCTTGGACTTC. This sequence encodes CASTLLGDRMALDF.

This clonotype was counted many times. The chain links TRBV15 to TRBJ2-7; TRBD1 matches 8 bases. J gave up 2 bases and V 0 bases, and 0 bases lay outside the gene matches. The CDR3 sequence is 14 residues long. Germline CDR1 LNHNV, CDR2 YYDKDF (reference sequence). The CDR3 protein is CATSREDRAYEQYF. The CDR3 region has the DNA TGTGCCACCAGCAGAGAGGACAGGGCCTACGAGCAGTACTTC.

The chain is built from TRBV10-3 and TRBJ1-3, with D perhaps TRBD1 (5 bases). The CDR3 covers 17 residues. CDR1 and CDR2 from the germline V gene are ENHRY and SYGVKD. V was clipped by 0 bases and J by 0 bases, with 12 bases between them. DNA of the CDR3: TGTGCCATCAGTGAGTCTGAGGGACGATACTCTGGAAACACCATATATTTT. Amino acid sequence: CAISESEGRYSGNTIYF.

Turning to this clonotype: A far larger clone is a single base away, which makes a read error likely. The chain employs TRBV7-9 and TRBJ2-5; maybe TRBD1 (5 bases). CDR1 and CDR2 from the germline V gene are SEHNR and FQNEAQ (reference sequence). The CDR3 loop spans 10 amino acids. CDR3 in amino acids: CTSREETQYF. CDR3 nucleotide sequence: TGTACCAGCAGGGAAGAGACCCAGTACTTC.

This clonotype was observed many times. The chain carries TRBV2 and TRBJ1-5; maybe TRBD1 (6 bases). The V and J ends lost 5 bases and 0 bases respectively, with 8 bases between them. The CDR3 loop spans 14 amino acids. CDR1 and CDR2 (germline): SNHLY, FYNNEI. The DNA for the CDR3 is TGTGCCAGCAGTACAGGGCTTAGCAATCAGCCCCAGCATTTT. Its translation is CASSTGLSNQPQHF.

With respect to this clonotype: Given a much more abundant clone one base away, this may be a read error. J is TRBJ1-2 and V is TRBV5-1, with TRBD1 matching over 9 bases. Germline loops: CDR1 SGHRS, CDR2 YFSETQ. The CDR3 extends over 15 amino acids. The CDR3 nucleotides are TGCGCCAGCAGCTTGGAATTGGGACAGGGTTTTGGCCACACCTTC. Its translation is CASSLELGQGFGHTF. The full variable domain, its missing parts supplied by reference TRBV5-1 and TRBJ1-2, is KAGVTQTPRYLIKTRGQQVTLSCSPISGHRSVSWYQQTPGQGLQFLFEYFSETQRNKGNFPGRFSGRQFSNSRSEMNVSTLELGDSALYLCASSLELGQGFGHTFGSGTRLTVV.